One T cell receptor beta chain is described in this entry. Its matching antigen is unknown. This entry belongs to a study of cytotoxic CD8 clonotypes in ibrutinib-treated CLL. Study-level results: Clonality went up at the time of ibrutinib response, stayed stable in sustained remission, and later dropped back toward its baseline level at progression.

The intended depth for sequencing was 1 in 200,000 to 1 in 1 million T cells. The repertoire was sequenced with immunoSEQ multiplex PCR; TCRdb's copy has only in-frame clones and lacks some. The table has roughly 250,000 clones, under 75% seen once; the top ten hold 15% to 19%. Material: PBMCs, obtained after 24 months of ibrutinib treatment. The receptor was isolated from a human donor with chronic lymphocytic leukemia.

The CDR3 here is CASSLGLDYEQYF. The CDR3, as DNA: TGTGCCAGCAGTTTGGGGCTGGACTACGAGCAGTACTTC. The chain has TRBV27 and TRBJ2-7; tentative D call: TRBD1 (5 bases). Per the germline V gene, CDR1 is MNHEY and CDR2 is SMNVEV (reference sequence). The CDR3 covers 13 residues. V gave up 3 bases and J gave up 3 bases, with 9 bases separating them.